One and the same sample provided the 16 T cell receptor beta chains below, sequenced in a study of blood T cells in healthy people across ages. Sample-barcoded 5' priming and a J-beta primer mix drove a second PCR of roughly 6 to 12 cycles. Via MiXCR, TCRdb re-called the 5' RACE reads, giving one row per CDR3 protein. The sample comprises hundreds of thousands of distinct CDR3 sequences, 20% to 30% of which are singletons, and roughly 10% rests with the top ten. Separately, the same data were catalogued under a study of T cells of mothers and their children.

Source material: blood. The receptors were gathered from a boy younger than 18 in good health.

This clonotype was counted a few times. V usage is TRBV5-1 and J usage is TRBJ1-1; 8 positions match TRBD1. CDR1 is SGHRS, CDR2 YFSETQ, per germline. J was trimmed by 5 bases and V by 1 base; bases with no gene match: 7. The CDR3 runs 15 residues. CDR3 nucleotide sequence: TGCGCCAGCAGCTTGACGACAGGGGTAGGAACTGAAGCTTTCTTT. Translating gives CASSLTTGVGTEAFF.

CDR3 sequence (DNA): TGTGCCAGCTCACCCTCGGGACAGGGGGTCAGGGAGCAGTTCTTC. The encoded protein is CASSPSGQGVREQFF. The V gene is TRBV18, the J gene TRBJ2-5, with 11 bases matching TRBD1. The tail of the sequence fits TRBJ2-1 better, so the J call may be wrong. Germline V lookup: CDR1 KGHSH, CDR2 LQKENI. This CDR3 has 15 residues.

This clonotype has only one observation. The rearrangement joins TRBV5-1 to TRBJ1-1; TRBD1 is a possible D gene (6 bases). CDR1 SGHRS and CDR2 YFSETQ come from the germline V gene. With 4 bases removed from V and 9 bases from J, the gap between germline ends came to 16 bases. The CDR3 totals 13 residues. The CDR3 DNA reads TGCGCCAGCAGCCGAGCCGGACAGCTTAAAGCTTTCTTT. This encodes CASSRAGQLKAFF.

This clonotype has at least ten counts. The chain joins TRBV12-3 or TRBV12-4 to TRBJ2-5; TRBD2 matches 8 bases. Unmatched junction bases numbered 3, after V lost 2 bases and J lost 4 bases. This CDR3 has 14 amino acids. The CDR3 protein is CASSLSSGRETQYF. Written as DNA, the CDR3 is TGTGCCAGCAGTTTATCGAGCGGGAGAGAGACCCAGTACTTC.

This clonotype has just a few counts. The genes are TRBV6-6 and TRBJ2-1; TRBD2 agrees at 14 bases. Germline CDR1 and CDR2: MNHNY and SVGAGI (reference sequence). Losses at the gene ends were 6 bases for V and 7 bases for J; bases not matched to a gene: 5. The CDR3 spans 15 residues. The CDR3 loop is CASRSTSGGANEQFF. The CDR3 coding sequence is TGTGCCAGCAGATCGACTAGCGGGGGGGCAAATGAGCAGTTCTTC.

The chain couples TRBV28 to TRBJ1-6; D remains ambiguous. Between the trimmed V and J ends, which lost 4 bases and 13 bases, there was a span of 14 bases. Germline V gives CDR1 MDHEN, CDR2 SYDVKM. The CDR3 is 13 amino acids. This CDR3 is CASSSPPLRPLHF. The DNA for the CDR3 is TGTGCCAGCAGTTCGCCCCCCCTGAGGCCCCTCCACTTT.

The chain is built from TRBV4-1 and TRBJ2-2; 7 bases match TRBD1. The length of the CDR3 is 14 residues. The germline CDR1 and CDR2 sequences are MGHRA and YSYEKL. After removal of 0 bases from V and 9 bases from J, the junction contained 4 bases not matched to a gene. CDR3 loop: CASSQEQGSRELFF. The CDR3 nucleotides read TGCGCCAGCAGCCAAGAACAGGGGTCCAGGGAGCTGTTTTTT.

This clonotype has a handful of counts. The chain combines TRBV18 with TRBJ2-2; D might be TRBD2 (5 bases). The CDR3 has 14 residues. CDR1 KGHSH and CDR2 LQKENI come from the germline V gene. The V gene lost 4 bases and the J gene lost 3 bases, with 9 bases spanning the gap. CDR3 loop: CASSQGVDTGELFF. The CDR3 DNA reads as TGTGCCAGCTCACAGGGAGTGGACACCGGGGAGCTGTTTTTT.

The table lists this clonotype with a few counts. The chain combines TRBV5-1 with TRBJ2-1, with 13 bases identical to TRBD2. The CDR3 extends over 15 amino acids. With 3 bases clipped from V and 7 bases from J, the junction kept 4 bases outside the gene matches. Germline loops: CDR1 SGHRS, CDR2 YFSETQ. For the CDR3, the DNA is TGCGCCAGCAGCTCAATGACTAGCGGGGGGAATGAGCAGTTCTTC. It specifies CASSSMTSGGNEQFF.

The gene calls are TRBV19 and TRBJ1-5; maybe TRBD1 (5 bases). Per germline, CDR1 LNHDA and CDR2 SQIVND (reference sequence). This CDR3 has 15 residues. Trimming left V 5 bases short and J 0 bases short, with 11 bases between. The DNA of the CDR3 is TGTGCCAGTAGTTCGGAGGGGCTTAGCAATCAGCCCCAGCATTTT. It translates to CASSSEGLSNQPQHF.

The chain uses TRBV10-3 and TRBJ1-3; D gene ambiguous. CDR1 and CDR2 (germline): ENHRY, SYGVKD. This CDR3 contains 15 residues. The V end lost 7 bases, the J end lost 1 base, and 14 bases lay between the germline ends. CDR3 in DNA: TGTGCCATCATAGAAGACTCAGGATCTGGAAACACCATATATTTT. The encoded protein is CAIIEDSGSGNTIYF.

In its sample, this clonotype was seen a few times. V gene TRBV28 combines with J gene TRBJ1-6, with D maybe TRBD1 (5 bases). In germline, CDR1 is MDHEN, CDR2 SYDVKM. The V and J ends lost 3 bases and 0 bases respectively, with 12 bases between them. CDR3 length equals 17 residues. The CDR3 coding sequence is TGTGCCAGCAGTTTGGACTACAGGAGCTCCTATAATTCACCCCTCCACTTT. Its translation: CASSLDYRSSYNSPLHF.

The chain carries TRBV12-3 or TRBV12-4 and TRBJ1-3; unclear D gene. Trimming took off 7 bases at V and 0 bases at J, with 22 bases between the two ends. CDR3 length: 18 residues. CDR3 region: CASTRFAGRDSSGNTIYF. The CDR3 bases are TGTGCCAGCACCCGATTTGCTGGCCGTGACTCCTCTGGAAACACCATATATTTT.

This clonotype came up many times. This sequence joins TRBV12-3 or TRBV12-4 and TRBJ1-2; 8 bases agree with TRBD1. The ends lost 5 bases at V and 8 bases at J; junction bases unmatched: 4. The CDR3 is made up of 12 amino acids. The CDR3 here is CASSPGGGGYTF. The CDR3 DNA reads TGTGCCAGCAGTCCAGGGGGCGGAGGCTACACCTTC.

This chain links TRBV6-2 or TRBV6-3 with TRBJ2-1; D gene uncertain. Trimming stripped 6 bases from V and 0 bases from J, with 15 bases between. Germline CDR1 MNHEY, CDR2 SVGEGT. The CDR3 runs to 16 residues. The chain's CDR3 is CASSLTTIPSYNEQFF. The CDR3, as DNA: TGTGCCAGCAGCCTTACTACTATCCCCTCCTACAATGAGCAGTTCTTC.

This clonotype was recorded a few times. The CDR3 here is CSAPPEGTYGYTF. CDR3 nucleotides: TGCAGTGCGCCCCCGGAGGGCACCTATGGCTACACCTTC. The rearrangement links TRBV20-1 to TRBJ1-2, with D uncertain. The CDR3 totals 13 residues. Trimming removed 6 bases from V and 4 bases from J, with 15 bases in between. From germline, CDR1 is DFQATT and CDR2 SNEGSKA (reference sequence).